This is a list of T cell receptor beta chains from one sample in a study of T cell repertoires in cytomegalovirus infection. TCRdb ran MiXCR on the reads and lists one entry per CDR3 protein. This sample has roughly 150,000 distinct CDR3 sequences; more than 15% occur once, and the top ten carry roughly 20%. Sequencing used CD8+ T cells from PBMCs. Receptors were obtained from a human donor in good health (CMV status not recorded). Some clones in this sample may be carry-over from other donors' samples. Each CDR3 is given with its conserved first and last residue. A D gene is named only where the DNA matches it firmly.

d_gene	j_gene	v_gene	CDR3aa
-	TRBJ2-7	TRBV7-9	CASSLAGDSSYEQYF
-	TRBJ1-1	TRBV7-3	CASSLSRGTNTEAFF
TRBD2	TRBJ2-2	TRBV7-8	CASSLVASGGHLITGELFF
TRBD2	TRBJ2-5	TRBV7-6	CASSSSGGRQTQYF
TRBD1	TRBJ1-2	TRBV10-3	CAISIGTEYGYTF
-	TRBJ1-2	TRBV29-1	CSVADSEGYTF
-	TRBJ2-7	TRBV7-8	CASTQIGGNEQYF
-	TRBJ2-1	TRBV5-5	CASSLNSASSYNEQFF
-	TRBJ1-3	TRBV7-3	CASNTIRETGNTIYF
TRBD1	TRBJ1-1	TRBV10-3	CAISEWDRGEINTEAFF
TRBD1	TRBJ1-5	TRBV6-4	CASKLVDRANQPQHF
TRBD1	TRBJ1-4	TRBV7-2	CASSSGQGAIGLFF
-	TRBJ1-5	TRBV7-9	CASSLGERAGPQPQHF
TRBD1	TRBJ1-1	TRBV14	CASSQLSGQATGEAFF
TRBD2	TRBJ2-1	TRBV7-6	CASSSTSVPLNEQFF
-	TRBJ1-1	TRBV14	CASSQDRESTNTEAFF
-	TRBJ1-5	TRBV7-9	CASSPVGGNQPQHF
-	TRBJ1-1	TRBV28	CASSSDGGPEAFF
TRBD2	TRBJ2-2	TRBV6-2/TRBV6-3	CASGMGGAGELFF
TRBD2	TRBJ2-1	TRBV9	CASSVGTSGARGEQFF
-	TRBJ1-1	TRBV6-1	CASSLTLTGYTEAFF
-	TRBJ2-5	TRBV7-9	CASSLVIPPGETQYF
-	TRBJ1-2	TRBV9	CASSEAPWVAGYTF
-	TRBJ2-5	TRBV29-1	CSTNGGGSEETQYF
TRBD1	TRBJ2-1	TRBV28	CASNIAGTGVVNEQFF
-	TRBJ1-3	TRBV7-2	CASSLAPGPGNTIYF
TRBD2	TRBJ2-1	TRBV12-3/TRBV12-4	CAASGGAINEQFF
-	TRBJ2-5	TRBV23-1	CASTGVQYF
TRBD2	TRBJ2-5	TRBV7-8	CASSLEVATSGQETQYF
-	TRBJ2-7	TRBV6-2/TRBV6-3	CASSYARQSDEQYF
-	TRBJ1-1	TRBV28	CASIPVSGTEAFF
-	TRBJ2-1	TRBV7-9	CASSLRRAQGNEQFF
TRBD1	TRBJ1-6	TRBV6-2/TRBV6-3	CASSEDRVRSPLHF
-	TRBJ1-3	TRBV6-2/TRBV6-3	CATSSDSVSGNTIYF
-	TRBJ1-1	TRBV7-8	CASRPGGANTEAFF
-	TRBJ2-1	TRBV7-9	CASSSGGHRVGSYNEQFF
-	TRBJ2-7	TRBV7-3	CASSFSGTNHEQYF
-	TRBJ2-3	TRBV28	CATLAPSGVTDTQYF
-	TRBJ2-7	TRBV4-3	CASSQGRQGSYEQYF
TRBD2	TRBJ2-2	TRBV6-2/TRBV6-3	CASSSGRRNTGELFF
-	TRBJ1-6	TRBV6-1	CASSAYDRDSPLHF
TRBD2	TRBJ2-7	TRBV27	CASSLFASGRAFSYEQYF
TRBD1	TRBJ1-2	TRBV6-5	CASSSGGGYTF
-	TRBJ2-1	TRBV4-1	CASSQLSPGRDEQFF
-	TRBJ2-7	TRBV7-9	CASSLSEGGTPYEQYF
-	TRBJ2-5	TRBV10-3	CAISELGRVQTQYF
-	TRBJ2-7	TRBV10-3	CAISEFGSSSYEQYF